This is a list of T cell receptor beta chains from one sample in a study of a mutant IDH1 vaccine in newly diagnosed glioma. No antigen is known for these receptors. Sequencing was performed with immunoSEQ multiplex PCR; in TCRdb, only in-frame clones are kept and a portion is missing. Among some 38,000 clones listed, 65% to 80% were seen once. This specimen was PBMCs, taken from a glioma patient whose treatment included an IDH1 peptide vaccine. These receptors originate from a man between 35 and 55 years old with glioma. Each CDR3 is given with its conserved first and last residue. Fields, in order: clone size, J gene, V gene, D gene, CDR3 DNA, CDR3 protein. D genes are given only for firm matches. Size values are once, few and many counts, or a class for expanded clones, and some rows have none.

>-|TRBJ1-5|TRBV30|-
TGTGCCTGGAAACGGTCTGGGGCTAAAGCCCAGCATTTT
CAWKRSGAKAQHF
>-|TRBJ2-3|TRBV5-1|TRBD2
TGCGCCAGCAGCCCTATACTAGCGGGAGGACCCACAGATACGCAGTATTTT
CASSPILAGGPTDTQYF
>-|TRBJ2-2|TRBV11-3|TRBD2
TGTGCCAGCAGCGCACTCAGACTAGCGGGAAACACCGGGGAGCTGTTTTTT
CASSALRLAGNTGELFF
>few|TRBJ1-2|TRBV30|-
TGTGCCTGGAGTCGGAACAGGGCTAACTATGGCTACACCTTC
CAWSRNRANYGYTF
>-|TRBJ2-1|TRBV2|-
TGTGCCAGCAGTGAAGCCATTTCGGGGAGCTTCTTATACAATGAGCAGTTCTTC
CASSEAISGSFLYNEQFF
>-|TRBJ2-7|TRBV19|TRBD2
TGTGCCAGTAGTATCGGCGGGAGCGCCTCCTACGAGCAGTACTTC
CASSIGGSASYEQYF
>few|TRBJ1-2|TRBV19|-
TGTGCCAGTAGTATTGCCCCGGACAGCGTTCCCGGCTATGGCTACACCTTC
CASSIAPDSVPGYGYTF
>-|TRBJ2-2|TRBV6-4|-
TGTGCCAGCAGTGAGGGGGACACCGGGGAGCTGTTTTTT
CASSEGDTGELFF
>-|TRBJ2-1|TRBV5-6|-
TGTGCCAGCATCCCCCCCGGGTCGTCCTACAATGAGCAGTTCTTC
CASIPPGSSYNEQFF
>-|TRBJ1-1|TRBV7-9|TRBD1
TGTGCCAGCAGCCACAGGACAGGGGGGGACACTGAAGCTTTCTTT
CASSHRTGGDTEAFF
>-|TRBJ2-5|TRBV7-9|TRBD1
TGTGCCAGCAGCTTCCAGACAGGGGCCCAAGAGACCCAGTACTTC
CASSFQTGAQETQYF
>-|TRBJ2-6|TRBV5-8|-
TGTGCCAGCAGCTCCGGACTGATTAGCTCTGGGGCCAACGTCCTGACTTTC
CASSSGLISSGANVLTF
>-|TRBJ2-1|TRBV19|TRBD1
TGTGCCAGTATGAGGCAGGGGGCGAACAATGAGCAGTTCTTC
CASMRQGANNEQFF
>few|TRBJ2-2|TRBV13|-
TGTGCCCACCGGGAGAGCCACACCGGGGAGCTGTTTTTT
CAHRESHTGELFF
>-|TRBJ1-2|TRBV5-4|-
TGTGCCAGCAGTTGGGCCGGGAGCATAGAGGGCTACACCTTC
CASSWAGSIEGYTF
>-|TRBJ2-1|TRBV19|-
TGTGCCAGTAGTATAGATAGGGACAATGAGCAGTTCTTC
CASSIDRDNEQFF